These T cell receptor beta chains were read from a single sample in a study of tumor-infiltrating lymphocytes in primary liver carcinoma. TCRdb re-called the multiplex PCR reads through MiXCR, storing one row per CDR3 protein. The sample has a few hundred thousand distinct CDR3 sequences; 50% to 75% are singletons. Material for sequencing was peripheral blood. These receptors were taken from a woman aged 25 to 39 with primary liver carcinoma and hepatitis B virus infection. CDR3s include the opening cysteine and the closing phenylalanine or tryptophan. A D gene is named only where the DNA matches it firmly. Size is stated for part of the rows, as once, few or many counts, or as a class when the clone is expanded.

j_call v_call d_call clone_size cdr3_nt cdr3_aa
TRBJ2-6 TRBV11-2 - many TGTGCCAGCAGCTTCACAGCTGGGGCCAACGTCCTGACTTTC CASSFTAGANVLTF
TRBJ2-2 TRBV7-9 - few TGTGCCAGCGCGGGGCAGAACACCGGGGAGCTGTTTTTT CASAGQNTGELFF
TRBJ1-1 TRBV4-2 TRBD1 - TGTGCCAGCGGCCAAGGACAGGTTGGAGCTTTCTTT CASGQGQVGAFF
TRBJ2-5 TRBV4-2 - many TGTGCCAGCAGCCAAGAGGTGAAGAGCAGGGAAGAGACCCAGTACTTC CASSQEVKSREETQYF
TRBJ2-2 TRBV6-1 TRBD1 - TGTGCCAGCAGTGAACCGGGACAGGGTAGCGGGGAGCTGTTTTTT CASSEPGQGSGELFF
TRBJ2-7 TRBV11-2 TRBD2 - TGTGCCTGCAGCTTAGTGCTAGCGGGGTACGAACAGTACTTC CACSLVLAGYEQYF
TRBJ2-1 TRBV29-1 - many TGCAGCGTTGAAGGAGGAGGGGCGAATGAGCAGTTCTTC CSVEGGGANEQFF
TRBJ2-3 TRBV30 TRBD1 - TGTGCCCGGGTGGGGACAGGGGACTCAGATACGCAGTATTTT CARVGTGDSDTQYF
TRBJ2-2 TRBV5-6 TRBD1 - TGTGCCAGCAGCGTAGGGGACAGGGCCGGGGAGCTGTTTTTT CASSVGDRAGELFF
TRBJ2-5 TRBV11-2 - - TGTGCCAGCAGCGTCGCCGGCCCAGAGACCCAGTACTTT CASSVAGPETQYF
TRBJ2-6 TRBV6-6 - - TGTGCCAGCAGCTCCGCGGCTTCTGGGGCCAACATCCTGACTTTC CASSSAASGANILTF
TRBJ1-1 TRBV12-3/TRBV12-4 - - TGTGCCAGCAGTTTAGGAGGGGGGGGTCGGCCCGGGGTCGGTGAAGCTTTCTTT CASSLGGGGRPGVGEAFF
TRBJ2-7 TRBV4-1 - many TGCGCCAGCAGCCAAGAGTCACCGTGGCGGGACTCCTACGAGCAGTACTTC CASSQESPWRDSYEQYF
TRBJ2-4 TRBV14 - few TGTGCCAGCAGCCATACTCACTTTACCGCACCGGGGGCCAAAAACATTCAGTACTTC CASSHTHFTAPGAKNIQYF
TRBJ2-7 TRBV28 TRBD2 many TGTGCCAGCAGTTTACGTGGGAGGGAACAGTACTTC CASSLRGREQYF
TRBJ1-1 TRBV12-3/TRBV12-4 - - TGTGCCAGCCAACGCCGGGGGACTTCGAACACTGAAGCTTTCTTT CASQRRGTSNTEAFF
TRBJ2-5 TRBV7-8 - - TGTGCCAGCAGCTTATTAGAGGGAGCAGAGGCCCAGTACTTC CASSLLEGAEAQYF
TRBJ1-2 TRBV11-3 - - TGTGCCTGCAGCTTATTAGGAATCTATGGCTACCCCTTC CACSLLGIYGYPF
TRBJ1-2 TRBV28 - - TGTGCCAGCAATAGACGGTCTTTGGGGGGCTACACCTTC CASNRRSLGGYTF
TRBJ2-6 TRBV28 - - TGTGCCAGCAGTTCGCCTCGGTGGGAGGCCAACGTCCTGACTTTC CASSSPRWEANVLTF
TRBJ1-1 TRBV11-2 - many TGTGCCAGCAGCTTAGATCGCCAGACTGAAGCTTTCTTT CASSLDRQTEAFF
TRBJ1-1 TRBV7-2 TRBD1 - TGTGCCAGCAGCTTAGCGTTGACAGGGGGGAACACTGAAGCTTTCTTT CASSLALTGGNTEAFF
TRBJ2-1 TRBV6-6 - - TGCGCCAGCAGTTACAGGAACGGGAGATCCAATGAGCAGTTCTTC CASSYRNGRSNEQFF
TRBJ2-1 TRBV12-3/TRBV12-4 TRBD1 few TGTGCCAGCAGTTTGAGGGAGATTCGGGACAGTACTGGGTACAATGAGCAGTTCTTC CASSLREIRDSTGYNEQFF
TRBJ2-3 TRBV7-9 - - TGTGCCAGCAGCTTACAGGGGGGACTCACAGATACGCAGTATTTT CASSLQGGLTDTQYF
TRBJ2-7 TRBV29-1 TRBD1 many TGCAGCGTTGGGCCTCGGACAGGGGCCTACGAGCAGTACTTC CSVGPRTGAYEQYF
TRBJ2-3 TRBV5-1 TRBD2 - TGCGCCAGCAGCTCGGCCCTTGGACTAGCGGGTGGAGTGGATACGCAGTATTTT CASSSALGLAGGVDTQYF